This T cell receptor (beta chain) stems from a study of cytomegalovirus exposure and HLA in healthy donors. Germline CDR1 is LGHNA and CDR2 is YSLEER. Trimming removed 0 bases at V and 0 bases at J, with 12 bases between. CDR3 length equals 17 residues. The validation cohort, a group of 120 subjects, included the donors and was separate from the roughly 670-subject first cohort. Concerning this clone itself: Its antigen is currently unknown.

Points from the study as a whole: Specificity of three CMV-associated chains for CMV antigens was verified in vitro. Rare TCR sequences predominated, though certain public TCRs were found in many donors.

Here immunoSEQ multiplex PCR was the method, and the copy in TCRdb shows in-frame clones only, minus some. The sample records some 160,000 clones, approximately 90% being singletons. This rearrangement joins TRBV4-3 to TRBJ2-1; D is possibly TRBD1 (6 bases). Sample: PBMCs. The sequence was obtained from a man aged 18 to 30 in good health and CMV-seronegative. This CDR3 reads CASSQDRIQGSYNEQFF. CDR3 nucleotide sequence: TGCGCCAGCAGCCAAGATCGGATACAGGGCTCCTACAATGAGCAGTTCTTC.